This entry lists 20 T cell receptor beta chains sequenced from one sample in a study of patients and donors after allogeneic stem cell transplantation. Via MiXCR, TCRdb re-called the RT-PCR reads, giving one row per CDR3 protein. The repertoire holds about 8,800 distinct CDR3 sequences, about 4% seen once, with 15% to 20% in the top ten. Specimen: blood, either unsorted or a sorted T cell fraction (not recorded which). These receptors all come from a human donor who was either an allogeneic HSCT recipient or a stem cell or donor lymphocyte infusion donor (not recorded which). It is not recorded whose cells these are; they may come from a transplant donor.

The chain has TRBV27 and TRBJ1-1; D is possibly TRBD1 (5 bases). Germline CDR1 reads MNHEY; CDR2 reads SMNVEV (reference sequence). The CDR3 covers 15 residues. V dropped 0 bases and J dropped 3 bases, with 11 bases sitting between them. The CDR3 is CASSLSGGPDTEAFF. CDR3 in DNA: TGTGCCAGCAGTTTATCGGGGGGTCCGGACACTGAAGCTTTCTTT.

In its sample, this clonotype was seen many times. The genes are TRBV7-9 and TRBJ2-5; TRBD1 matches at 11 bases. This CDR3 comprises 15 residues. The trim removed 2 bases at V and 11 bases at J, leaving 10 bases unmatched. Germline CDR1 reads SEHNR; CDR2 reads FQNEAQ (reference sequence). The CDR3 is CASSLLGWTGGPQYF. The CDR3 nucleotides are TGTGCCAGCAGCTTATTAGGTTGGACAGGGGGCCCTCAGTACTTC.

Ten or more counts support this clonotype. Here the CDR3 reads CASSLSGRAGETQYF. The CDR3 nucleotides read TGTGCCAGCAGCTTATCCGGGAGAGCGGGAGAGACCCAGTACTTC. This chain uses TRBV7-9 with TRBJ2-5, with D possibly being TRBD2 (6 bases). CDR3 length equals 15 residues. Trimming removed 2 bases at V and 4 bases at J, with 14 bases between. Germline lookup yields CDR1 SEHNR and CDR2 FQNEAQ (reference sequence).

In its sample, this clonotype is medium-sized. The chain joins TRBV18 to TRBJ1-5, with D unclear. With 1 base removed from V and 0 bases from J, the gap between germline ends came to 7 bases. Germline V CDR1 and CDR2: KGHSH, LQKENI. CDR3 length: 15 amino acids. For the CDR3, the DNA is TGTGCCAGCTCACCACGGGGATCTAGCAATCAGCCCCAGCATTTT. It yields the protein CASSPRGSSNQPQHF. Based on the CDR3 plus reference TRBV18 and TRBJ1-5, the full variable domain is NAGVMQNPRHLVRRRGQEARLRCSPMKGHSHVYWYRQLPEEGLKFMVYLQKENIIDESGMPKERFSAEFPKEGPSILRIQQVVRGDSAAYFCASSPRGSSNQPQHFGDGTRLSIL.

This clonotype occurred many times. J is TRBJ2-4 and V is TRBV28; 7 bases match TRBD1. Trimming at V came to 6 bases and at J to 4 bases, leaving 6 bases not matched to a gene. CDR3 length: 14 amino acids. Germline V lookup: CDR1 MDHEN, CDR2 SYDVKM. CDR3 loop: CASRTGSTKNIQYF. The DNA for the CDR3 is TGTGCCAGCAGGACAGGGTCAACTAAAAACATTCAGTACTTC.

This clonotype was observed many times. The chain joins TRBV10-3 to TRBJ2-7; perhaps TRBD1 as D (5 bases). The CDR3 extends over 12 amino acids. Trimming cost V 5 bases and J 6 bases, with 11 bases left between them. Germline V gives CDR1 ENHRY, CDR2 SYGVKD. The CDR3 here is CAISSGAREQYF. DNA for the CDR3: TGTGCCATCAGTTCTGGGGCGCGCGAGCAGTACTTC.

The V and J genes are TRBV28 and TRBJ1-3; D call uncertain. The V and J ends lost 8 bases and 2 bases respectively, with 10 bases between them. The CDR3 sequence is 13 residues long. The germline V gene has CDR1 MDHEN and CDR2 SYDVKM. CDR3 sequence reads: CASLRTPGNTIYF. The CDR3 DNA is TGTGCCAGCCTCAGGACCCCTGGAAACACCATATATTTT.

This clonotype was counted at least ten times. This CDR3 is CASSFGRGSTEAFF. CDR3 nucleotide sequence: TGTGCCAGCAGCTTCGGCAGGGGGTCGACTGAAGCTTTCTTT. V gene TRBV7-2 combines with J gene TRBJ1-1, with 7 bases that match TRBD1. This CDR3 spans 14 amino acids. Per germline, CDR1 SGHTA and CDR2 FQGNSA. J was trimmed by 5 bases and V by 3 bases; bases with no gene match: 6.

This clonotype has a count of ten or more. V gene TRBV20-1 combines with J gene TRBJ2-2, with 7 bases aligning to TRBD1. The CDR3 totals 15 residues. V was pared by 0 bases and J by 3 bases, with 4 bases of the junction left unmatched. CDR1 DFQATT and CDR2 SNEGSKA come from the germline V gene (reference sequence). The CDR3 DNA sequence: TGCAGTGCTAGAGATACGGACAGGTACACCGGGGAGCTGTTTTTT. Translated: CSARDTDRYTGELFF.

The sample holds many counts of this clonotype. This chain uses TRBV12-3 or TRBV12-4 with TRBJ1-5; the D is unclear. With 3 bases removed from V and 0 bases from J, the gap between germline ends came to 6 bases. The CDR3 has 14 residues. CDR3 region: CASSFKNSNQPQHF. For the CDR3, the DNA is TGTGCCAGCAGTTTCAAGAATAGCAATCAGCCCCAGCATTTT.

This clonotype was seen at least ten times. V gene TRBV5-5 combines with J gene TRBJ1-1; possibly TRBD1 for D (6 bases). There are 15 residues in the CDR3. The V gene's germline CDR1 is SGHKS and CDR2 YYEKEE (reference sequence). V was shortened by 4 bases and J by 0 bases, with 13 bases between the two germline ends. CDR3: CASSPLGGLNTEAFF. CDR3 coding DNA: TGTGCCAGCAGCCCCCTGGGGGGCCTGAACACTGAAGCTTTCTTT.

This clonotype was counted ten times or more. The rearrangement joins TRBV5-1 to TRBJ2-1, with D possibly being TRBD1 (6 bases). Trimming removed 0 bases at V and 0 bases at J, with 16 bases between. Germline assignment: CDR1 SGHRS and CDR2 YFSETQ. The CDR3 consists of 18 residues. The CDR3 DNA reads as TGCGCCAGCAGCTTGGCTTACCGGGACACCATCTCCTACAATGAGCAGTTCTTC. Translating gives CASSLAYRDTISYNEQFF. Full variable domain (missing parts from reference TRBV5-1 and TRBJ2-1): KAGVTQTPRYLIKTRGQQVTLSCSPISGHRSVSWYQQTPGQGLQFLFEYFSETQRNKGNFPGRFSGRQFSNSRSEMNVSTLELGDSALYLCASSLAYRDTISYNEQFFGPGTRLTVL.

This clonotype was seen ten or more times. CDR3 protein: CASSLGTSGNTDTQYF. The CDR3 nucleotides read TGTGCCAGCAGCTTAGGGACTAGCGGAAACACAGATACGCAGTATTTT. The V and J genes are TRBV7-3 and TRBJ2-3, with 11 bases that match TRBD2. Germline lookup yields CDR1 SGHTA and CDR2 FQGTGA. The CDR3 sequence is 16 residues long. Losses at the gene ends were 2 bases for V and 2 bases for J; bases not matched to a gene: 3.

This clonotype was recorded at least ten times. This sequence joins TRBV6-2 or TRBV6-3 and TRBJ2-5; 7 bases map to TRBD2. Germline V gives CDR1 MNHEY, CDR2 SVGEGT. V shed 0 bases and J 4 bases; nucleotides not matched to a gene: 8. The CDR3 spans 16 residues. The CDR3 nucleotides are TGTGCCAGCAGTTACTCGTTTGGGGAGGGGCGAGAGACCCAGTACTTC. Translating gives CASSYSFGEGRETQYF.

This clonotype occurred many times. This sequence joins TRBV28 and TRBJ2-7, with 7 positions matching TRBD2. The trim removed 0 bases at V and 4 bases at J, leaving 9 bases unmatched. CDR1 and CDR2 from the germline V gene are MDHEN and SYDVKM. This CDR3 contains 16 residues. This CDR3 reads CASSLWSSGLKYEQYF. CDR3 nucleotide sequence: TGTGCCAGCAGTTTATGGTCTAGCGGACTCAAATACGAGCAGTACTTC.

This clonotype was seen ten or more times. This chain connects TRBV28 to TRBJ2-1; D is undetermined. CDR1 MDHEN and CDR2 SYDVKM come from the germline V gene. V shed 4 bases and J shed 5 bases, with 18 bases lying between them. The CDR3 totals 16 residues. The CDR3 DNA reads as TGTGCCAGCAGTTCACCCGGGTTTTCCCGCGACAATGAGCAGTTCTTC. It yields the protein CASSSPGFSRDNEQFF.

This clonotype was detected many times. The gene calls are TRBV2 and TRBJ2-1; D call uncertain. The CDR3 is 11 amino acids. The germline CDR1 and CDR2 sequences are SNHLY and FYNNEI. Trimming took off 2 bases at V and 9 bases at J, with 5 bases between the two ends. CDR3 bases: TGTGCCAGCAGTGAACTGGGTGAGCAGTTCTTC. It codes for CASSELGEQFF.

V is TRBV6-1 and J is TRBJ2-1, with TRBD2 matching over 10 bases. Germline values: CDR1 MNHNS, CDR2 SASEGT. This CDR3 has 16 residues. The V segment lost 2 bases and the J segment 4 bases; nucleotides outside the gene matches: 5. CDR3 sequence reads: CASSELAGVGYNEQFF. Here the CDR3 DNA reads TGTGCCAGCAGTGAACTAGCGGGAGTGGGTTACAATGAGCAGTTCTTC.

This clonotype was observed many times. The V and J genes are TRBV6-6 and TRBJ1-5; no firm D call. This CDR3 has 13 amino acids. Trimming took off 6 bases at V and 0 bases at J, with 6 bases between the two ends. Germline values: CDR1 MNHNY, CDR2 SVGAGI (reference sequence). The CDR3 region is CASSPYSNQPQHF. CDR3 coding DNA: TGTGCCAGCAGCCCCTATAGCAATCAGCCCCAGCATTTT.

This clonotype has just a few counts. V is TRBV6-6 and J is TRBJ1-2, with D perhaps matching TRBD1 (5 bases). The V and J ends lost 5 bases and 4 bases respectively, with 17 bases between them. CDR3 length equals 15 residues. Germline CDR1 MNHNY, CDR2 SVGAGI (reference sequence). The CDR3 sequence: CASSTGDAWGYGYTF. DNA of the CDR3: TGTGCCAGCAGTACGGGGGACGCTTGGGGCTATGGCTACACCTTC.